The present entry profiles one T cell receptor beta chain with its context. Its antigen is unknown. The data originate from a study of cytomegalovirus exposure and HLA in healthy donors. Study results and limitations: Later genetic work tied a missense DCLRE1C variant to beta-chain V and J trimming.

This PCR relied on a set of 60 Vbeta primers and 13 Jbeta primers. Clones were sequenced by immunoSEQ multiplex PCR, and TCRdb holds only the in-frame ones, with some missing. The sample records about 88,000 clones, approximately 90% being singletons. Trimming removed 5 bases from V and 6 bases from J; junction bases left unmatched: 3. Germline CDR1 reads LNHDA; CDR2 reads SQIVND (reference sequence). This CDR3 has 14 residues. The sequenced sample was PBMCs. V usage is TRBV19 and J usage is TRBJ2-7; 14 bases agree with TRBD2. This clonotype was sampled from a man between 18 and 29 years old in good health and CMV-seronegative. The CDR3 coding sequence is TGTGCCAGTAGTGTCGGACTAGCGGGAGGCGAGCAGTACTTC. As protein: CASSVGLAGGEQYF.